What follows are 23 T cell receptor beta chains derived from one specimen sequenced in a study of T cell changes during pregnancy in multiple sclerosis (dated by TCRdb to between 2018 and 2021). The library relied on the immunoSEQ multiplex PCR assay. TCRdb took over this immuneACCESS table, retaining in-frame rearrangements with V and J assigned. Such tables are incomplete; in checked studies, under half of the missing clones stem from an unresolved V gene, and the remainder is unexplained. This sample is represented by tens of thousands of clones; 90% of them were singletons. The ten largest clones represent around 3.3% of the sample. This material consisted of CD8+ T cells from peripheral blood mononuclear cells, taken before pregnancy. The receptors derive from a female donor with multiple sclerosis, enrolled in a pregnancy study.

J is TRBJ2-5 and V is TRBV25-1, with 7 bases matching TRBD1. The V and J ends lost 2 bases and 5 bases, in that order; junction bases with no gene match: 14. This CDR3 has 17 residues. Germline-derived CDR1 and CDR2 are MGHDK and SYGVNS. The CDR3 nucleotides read TGTGCCAGCAGTGAAAAACTCCGACAGGGTATTCAGGAGACCCAGTACTTC. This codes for CASSEKLRQGIQETQYF.

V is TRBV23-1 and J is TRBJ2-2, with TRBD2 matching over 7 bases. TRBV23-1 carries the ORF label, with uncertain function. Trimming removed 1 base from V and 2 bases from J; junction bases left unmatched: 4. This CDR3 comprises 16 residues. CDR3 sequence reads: CASSQFRDYNTGELFF. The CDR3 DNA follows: TGCGCCAGCAGTCAATTCCGGGACTACAACACCGGGGAGCTGTTTTTT.

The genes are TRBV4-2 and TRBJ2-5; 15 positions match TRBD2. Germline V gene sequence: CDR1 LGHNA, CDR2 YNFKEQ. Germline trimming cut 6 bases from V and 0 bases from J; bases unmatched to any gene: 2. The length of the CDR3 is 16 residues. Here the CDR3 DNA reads TGTGCCAGCAGAGGACTAGCGGGGGGGAACCAAGAGACCCAGTACTTC. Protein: CASRGLAGGNQETQYF.

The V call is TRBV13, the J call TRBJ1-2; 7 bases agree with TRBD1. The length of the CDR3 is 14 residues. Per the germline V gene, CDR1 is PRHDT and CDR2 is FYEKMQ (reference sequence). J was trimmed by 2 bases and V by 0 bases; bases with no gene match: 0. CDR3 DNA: TGTGCCAGCAGCTTAGGGACAGGGAACTATGGCTACACCTTC. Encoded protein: CASSLGTGNYGYTF.

CDR3 amino acids: CASSSLTVLAGGRETQYF. The CDR3 DNA sequence: TGTGCCAGCAGTTCCCTAACAGTCCTAGCGGGGGGTAGAGAGACCCAGTACTTC. This chain joins TRBV27 and TRBJ2-5; 11 nucleotides match TRBD2. Germline V gene data show CDR1 as MNHEY and CDR2 as SMNVEV (reference sequence). The ends lost 4 bases at V and 4 bases at J; junction bases unmatched: 14. The CDR3 is 18 amino acids.

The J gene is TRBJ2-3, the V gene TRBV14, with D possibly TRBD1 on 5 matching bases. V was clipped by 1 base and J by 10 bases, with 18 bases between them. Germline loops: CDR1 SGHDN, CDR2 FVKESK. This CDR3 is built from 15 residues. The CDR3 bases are TGTGCCAGCAGCCAAGCGACAGTCCTCCCCCAACCGCAGTATTTT. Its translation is CASSQATVLPQPQYF. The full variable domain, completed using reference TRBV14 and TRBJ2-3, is EAGVTQFPSHSVIEKGQTVTLRCDPISGHDNLYWYRRVMGKEIKFLLHFVKESKQDESGMPNNRFLAERTGGTYSTLKVQPAELEDSGVYFCASSQATVLPQPQYFGPGTRLTVL.

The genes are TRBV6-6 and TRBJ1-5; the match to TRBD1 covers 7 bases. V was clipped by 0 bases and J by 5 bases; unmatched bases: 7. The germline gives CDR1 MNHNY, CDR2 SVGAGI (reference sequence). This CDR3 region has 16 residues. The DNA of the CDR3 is TGTGCCAGCAGTTACTCGACGCCCACAGGGGATCAGCCCCAGCATTTT. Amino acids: CASSYSTPTGDQPQHF.

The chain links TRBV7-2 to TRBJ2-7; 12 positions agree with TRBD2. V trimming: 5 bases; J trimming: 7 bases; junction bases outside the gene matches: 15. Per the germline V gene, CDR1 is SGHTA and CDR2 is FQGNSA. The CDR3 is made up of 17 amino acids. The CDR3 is CASSTFSGTSGPVEQYF. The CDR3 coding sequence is TGTGCCAGCAGCACCTTCTCCGGGACTAGCGGGCCCGTGGAGCAGTACTTC.

CDR3 residues: CGAHSSSTDTQYF. DNA of the CDR3: TGTGGGGCCCACAGTTCTAGCACAGATACGCAGTATTTT. J is TRBJ2-3 and V is TRBV25-1; no definite D call. CDR1 is MGHDK, CDR2 SYGVNS, per germline. The CDR3 sequence is 13 residues long.

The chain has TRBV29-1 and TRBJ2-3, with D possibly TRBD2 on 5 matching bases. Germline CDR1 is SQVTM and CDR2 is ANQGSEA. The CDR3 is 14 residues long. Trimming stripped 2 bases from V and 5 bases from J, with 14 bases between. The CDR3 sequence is CSVELGSVGDTQYF. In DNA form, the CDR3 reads TGCAGCGTTGAACTGGGTAGCGTGGGAGATACGCAGTATTTT.

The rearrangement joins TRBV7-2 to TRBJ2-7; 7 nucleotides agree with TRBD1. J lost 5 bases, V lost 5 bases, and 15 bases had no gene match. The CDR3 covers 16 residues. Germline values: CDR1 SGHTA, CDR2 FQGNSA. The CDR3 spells CASSQSSQGLGDEQYF. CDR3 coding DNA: TGTGCCAGCAGCCAAAGTTCACAGGGGCTAGGGGACGAGCAGTACTTC. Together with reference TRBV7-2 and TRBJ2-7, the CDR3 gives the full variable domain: GAGVSQSPSNKVTEKGKDVELRCDPISGHTALYWYRQSLGQGLEFLIYFQGNSAPDKSGLPSDRFSAERTGGSVSTLTIQRTQQEDSAVYLCASSQSSQGLGDEQYFGPGTRLTVT.

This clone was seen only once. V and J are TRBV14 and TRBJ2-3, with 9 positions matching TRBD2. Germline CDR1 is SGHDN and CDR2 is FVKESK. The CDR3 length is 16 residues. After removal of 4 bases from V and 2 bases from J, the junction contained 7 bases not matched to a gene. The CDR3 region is CASSPGLAPITDTQYF. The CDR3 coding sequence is TGTGCCAGCAGCCCGGGACTAGCTCCTATCACAGATACGCAGTATTTT.

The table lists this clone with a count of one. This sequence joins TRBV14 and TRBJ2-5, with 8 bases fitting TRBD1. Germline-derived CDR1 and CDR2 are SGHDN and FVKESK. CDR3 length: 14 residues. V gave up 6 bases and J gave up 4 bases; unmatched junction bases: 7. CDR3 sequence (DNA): TGTGCCAGCAGAGACGGACAGGGTGGAGAGACCCAGTACTTC. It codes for CASRDGQGGETQYF.

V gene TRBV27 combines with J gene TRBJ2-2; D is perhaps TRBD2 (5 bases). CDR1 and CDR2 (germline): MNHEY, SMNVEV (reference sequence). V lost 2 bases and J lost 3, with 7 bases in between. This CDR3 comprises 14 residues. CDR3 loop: CASSLGGYTGELFF. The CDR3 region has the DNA TGTGCCAGCAGTTTAGGCGGGTACACCGGGGAGCTGTTTTTT.

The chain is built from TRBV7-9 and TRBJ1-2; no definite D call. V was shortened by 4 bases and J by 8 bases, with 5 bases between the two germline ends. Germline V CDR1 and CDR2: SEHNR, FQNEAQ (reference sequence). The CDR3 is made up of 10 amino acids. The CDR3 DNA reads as TGTGCCAGCAGCTCGGGGGGCTACACCTTC. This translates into CASSSGGYTF.

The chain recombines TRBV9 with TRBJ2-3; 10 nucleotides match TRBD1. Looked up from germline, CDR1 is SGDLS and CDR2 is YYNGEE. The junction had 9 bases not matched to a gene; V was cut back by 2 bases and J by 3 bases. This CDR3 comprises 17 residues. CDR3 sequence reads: CASSVSRDRGFTDTQYF. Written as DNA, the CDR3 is TGTGCCAGCAGCGTTTCCCGGGACAGGGGTTTTACAGATACGCAGTATTTT.

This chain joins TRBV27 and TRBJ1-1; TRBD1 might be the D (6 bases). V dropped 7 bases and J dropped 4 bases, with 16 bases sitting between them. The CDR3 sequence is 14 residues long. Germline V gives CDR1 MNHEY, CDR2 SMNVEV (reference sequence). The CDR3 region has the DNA TGTGCCAGCACCGACGGGGGGCTTTTCACTGAAGCTTTCTTT. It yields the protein CASTDGGLFTEAFF.

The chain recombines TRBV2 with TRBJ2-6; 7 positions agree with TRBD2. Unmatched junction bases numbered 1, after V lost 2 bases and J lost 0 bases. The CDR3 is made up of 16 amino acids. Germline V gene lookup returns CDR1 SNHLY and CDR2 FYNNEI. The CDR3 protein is CASSEWEGSGANVLTF. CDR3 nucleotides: TGTGCCAGCAGTGAATGGGAGGGCTCTGGGGCCAACGTCCTGACTTTC.

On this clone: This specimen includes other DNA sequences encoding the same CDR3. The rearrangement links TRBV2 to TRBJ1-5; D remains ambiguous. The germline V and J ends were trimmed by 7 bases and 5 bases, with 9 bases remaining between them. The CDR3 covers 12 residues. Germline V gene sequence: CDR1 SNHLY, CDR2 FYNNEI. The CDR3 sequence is CASKTGDQPQHF. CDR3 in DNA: TGTGCCAGCAAGACGGGAGATCAGCCCCAGCATTTT.

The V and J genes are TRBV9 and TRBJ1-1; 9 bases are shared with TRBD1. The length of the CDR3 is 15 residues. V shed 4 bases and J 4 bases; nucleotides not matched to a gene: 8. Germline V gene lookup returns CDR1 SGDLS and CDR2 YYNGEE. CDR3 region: CASSPGQGLTTEAFF. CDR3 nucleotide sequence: TGTGCCAGCAGCCCCGGACAGGGGTTGACCACTGAAGCTTTCTTT.

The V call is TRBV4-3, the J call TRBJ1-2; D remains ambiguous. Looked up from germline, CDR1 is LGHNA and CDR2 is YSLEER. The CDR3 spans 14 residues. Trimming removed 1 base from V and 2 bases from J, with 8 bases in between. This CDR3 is CASSQVPGNYGYTF. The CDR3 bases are TGCGCCAGCAGCCAAGTGCCAGGAAACTATGGCTACACCTTC.

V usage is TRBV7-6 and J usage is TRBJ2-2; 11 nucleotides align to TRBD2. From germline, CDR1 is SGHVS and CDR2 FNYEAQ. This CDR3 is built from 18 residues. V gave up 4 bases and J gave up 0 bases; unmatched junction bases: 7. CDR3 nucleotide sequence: TGTGCCAGCAGCTCCCCTAATAGCGGGGGGGCGAACACCGGGGAGCTGTTTTTT. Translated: CASSSPNSGGANTGELFF.

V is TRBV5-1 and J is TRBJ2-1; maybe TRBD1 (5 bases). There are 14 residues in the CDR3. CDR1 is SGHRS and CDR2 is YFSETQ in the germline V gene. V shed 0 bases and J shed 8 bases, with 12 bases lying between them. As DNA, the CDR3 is TGCGCCAGCAGCTTGGAGGTCAGGGTGGATGAGCAGTTCTTC. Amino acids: CASSLEVRVDEQFF.